This TCR beta chain stems from a study of PD-L1 blockade in urothelial cancer. Across the study: About 90% of the roughly 29 patients were men whose urothelial cancer was bladder-origin. The patients had undergone anywhere from 0 to 3 prior chemotherapy regimens. Each blood sample yielded a median of 141,255 T cells.

Locally advanced or metastatic urothelial carcinoma affected all patients. Some clones are missing from TCRdb's copy, which holds only in-frame ones; the method was immunoSEQ multiplex PCR. This repertoire shows about 100,000 clones, about 91% found once; its top ten account for 0.85% to 1%. The receptor's source is a woman of 80 years or more with urothelial cancer. The sequences come from PBMCs, collected around atezolizumab (anti-PD-L1) treatment.

Here the CDR3 reads CASSQEGQGRSEQYF. CDR3 in DNA: TGCGCCAGCAGCCAAGAAGGCCAGGGGCGGTCCGAGCAGTACTTC. The V and J genes are TRBV4-1 and TRBJ2-7, with a possible D match to TRBD1 (6 bases). The length of the CDR3 is 15 residues. Germline lookup yields CDR1 MGHRA and CDR2 YSYEKL. V was cut by 0 bases and J by 6 bases, with 15 bases left in between.